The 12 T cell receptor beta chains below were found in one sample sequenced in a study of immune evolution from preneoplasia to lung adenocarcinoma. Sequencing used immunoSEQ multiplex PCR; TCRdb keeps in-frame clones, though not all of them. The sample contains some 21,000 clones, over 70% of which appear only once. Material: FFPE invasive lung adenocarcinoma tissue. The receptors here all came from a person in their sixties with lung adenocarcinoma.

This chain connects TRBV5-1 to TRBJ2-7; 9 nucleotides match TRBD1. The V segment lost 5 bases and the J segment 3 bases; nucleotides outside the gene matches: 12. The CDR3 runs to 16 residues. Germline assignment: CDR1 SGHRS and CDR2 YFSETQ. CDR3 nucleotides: TGCGCCAGCAGACCCCCGCCCGGGACAGGGTACTACGAGCAGTACTTC. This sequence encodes CASRPPPGTGYYEQYF.

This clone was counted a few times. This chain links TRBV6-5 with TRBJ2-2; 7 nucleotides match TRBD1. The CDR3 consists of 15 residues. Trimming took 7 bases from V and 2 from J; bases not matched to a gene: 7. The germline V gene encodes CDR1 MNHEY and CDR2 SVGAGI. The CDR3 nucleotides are TGTGCCAGCAAGTGGGGACAGACCAACACCGGGGAGCTGTTTTTT. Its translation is CASKWGQTNTGELFF.

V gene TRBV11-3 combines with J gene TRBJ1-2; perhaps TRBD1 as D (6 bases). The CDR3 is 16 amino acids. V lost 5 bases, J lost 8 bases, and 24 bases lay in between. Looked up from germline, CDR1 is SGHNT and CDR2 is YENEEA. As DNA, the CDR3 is TGTGCCAGCAGCCTCCACCAGGGGACCCCCGGGGAAGGCTACACCTTC. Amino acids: CASSLHQGTPGEGYTF.

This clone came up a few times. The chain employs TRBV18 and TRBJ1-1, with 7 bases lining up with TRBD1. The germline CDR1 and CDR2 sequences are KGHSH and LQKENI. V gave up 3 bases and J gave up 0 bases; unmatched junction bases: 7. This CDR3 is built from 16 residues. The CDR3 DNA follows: TGTGCCAGCTCACCCGGACAGGCAAACATGAACACTGAAGCTTTCTTT. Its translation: CASSPGQANMNTEAFF.

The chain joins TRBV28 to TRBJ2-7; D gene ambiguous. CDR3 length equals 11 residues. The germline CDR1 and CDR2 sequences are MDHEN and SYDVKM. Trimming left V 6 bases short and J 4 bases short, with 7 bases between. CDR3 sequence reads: CASSRFYEQYF. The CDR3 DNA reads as TGTGCCAGCAGCCGGTTTTACGAGCAGTACTTC.

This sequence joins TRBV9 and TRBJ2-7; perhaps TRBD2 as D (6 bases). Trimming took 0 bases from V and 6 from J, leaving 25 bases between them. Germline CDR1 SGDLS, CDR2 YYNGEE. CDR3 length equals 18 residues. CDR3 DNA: TGTGCCAGCAGCGTAGCTGGGTCGGTCGGGACTCGAATTTCCGAGCAGTACTTC. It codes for CASSVAGSVGTRISEQYF.

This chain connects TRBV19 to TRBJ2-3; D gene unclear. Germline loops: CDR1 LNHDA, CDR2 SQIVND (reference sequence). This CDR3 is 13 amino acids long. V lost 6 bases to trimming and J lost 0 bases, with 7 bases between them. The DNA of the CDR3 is TGTGCCAGTAGCTTTCCTAGCACAGATACGCAGTATTTT. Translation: CASSFPSTDTQYF.

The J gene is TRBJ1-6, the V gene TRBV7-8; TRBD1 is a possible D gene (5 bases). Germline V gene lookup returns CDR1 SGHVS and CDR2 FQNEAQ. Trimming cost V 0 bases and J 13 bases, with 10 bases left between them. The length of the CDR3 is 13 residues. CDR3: CASSLARARPLHF. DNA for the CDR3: TGTGCCAGCAGCTTAGCCAGGGCCAGGCCCCTCCACTTT.

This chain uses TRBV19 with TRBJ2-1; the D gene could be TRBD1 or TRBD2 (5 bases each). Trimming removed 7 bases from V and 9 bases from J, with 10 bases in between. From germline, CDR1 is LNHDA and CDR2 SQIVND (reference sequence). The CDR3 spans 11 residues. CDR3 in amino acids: CASKEGSEQFF. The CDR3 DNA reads TGTGCCAGTAAAGAGGGGAGTGAGCAGTTCTTC.

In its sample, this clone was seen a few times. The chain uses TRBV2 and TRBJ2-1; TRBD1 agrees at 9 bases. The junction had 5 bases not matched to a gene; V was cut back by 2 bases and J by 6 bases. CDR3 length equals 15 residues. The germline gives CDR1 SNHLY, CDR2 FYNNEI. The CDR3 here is CASSEQGTGFNEQFF. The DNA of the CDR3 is TGTGCCAGCAGTGAACAGGGGACAGGGTTCAATGAGCAGTTCTTC.

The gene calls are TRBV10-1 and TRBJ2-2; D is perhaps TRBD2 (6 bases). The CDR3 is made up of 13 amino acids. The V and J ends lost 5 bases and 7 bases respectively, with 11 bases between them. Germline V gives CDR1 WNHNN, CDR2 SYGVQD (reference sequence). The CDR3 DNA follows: TGCGCCAGCAGTCGGGGGTACGGCGGGGAGCTGTTTTTT. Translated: CASSRGYGGELFF.

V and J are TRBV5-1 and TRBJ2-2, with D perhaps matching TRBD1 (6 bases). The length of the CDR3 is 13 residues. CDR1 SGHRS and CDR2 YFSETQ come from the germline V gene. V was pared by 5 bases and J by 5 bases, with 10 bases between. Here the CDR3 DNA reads TGCGCCAGCAGTCTTACAGGGACCGGGGAGCTGTTTTTT. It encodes CASSLTGTGELFF.